This T cell receptor (beta chain) was sequenced in a study of blood T cell repertoires in COVID-19. V lost 6 bases and J lost 3; bases outside the gene matches: 10. The germline V gene encodes CDR1 MNHNY and CDR2 SVGAGI (reference sequence). The CDR3 has 16 residues. Using immunoSEQ multiplex PCR, the repertoire was profiled, and TCRdb retains in-frame clones only, with some absent. The table shows a few hundred thousand clones, with 90% occurring only once. Study members were between about 18 and 100 years old and lived in 24 US regions. The sequence derives from a man aged 25-40 years who had been exposed to COVID-19. The chain is built from TRBV6-6 and TRBJ1-5; 8 positions agree with TRBD1. Sequenced input: PBMCs or T cells enriched from blood (not recorded which). The CDR3 reads CASRLTGGFYNQPQHF. Written as DNA, the CDR3 is TGTGCCAGCAGGCTTACAGGGGGATTCTACAATCAGCCCCAGCATTTT.